These 26 T cell receptor beta chains came from one sample sequenced in a study of siplizumab effects on memory and regulatory T cells. Sequenced by immunoSEQ multiplex PCR; TCRdb stores in-frame clones only, minus some. Here the sample spans roughly 110,000 clones, around 93% being singletons. The sample consisted of non-Treg CD4+ T cells sorted from blood. Receptors were obtained from a human donor in good health.

J is TRBJ1-5 and V is TRBV27; the D gene is possibly TRBD1 (6 bases). V was shortened by 10 bases and J by 6 bases, with 16 bases between the two germline ends. Germline loops: CDR1 MNHEY, CDR2 SMNVEV (reference sequence). The CDR3 runs 13 residues. CDR3 bases: TGTGCCATCCCTACAGGGTCGGGTCAGCCCCAGCATTTT. This encodes CAIPTGSGQPQHF.

The chain links TRBV4-3 to TRBJ1-6, with D unclear. V was shortened by 1 base and J by 0 bases, with 10 bases between the two germline ends. Germline CDR1 LGHNA, CDR2 YSLEER. The CDR3 runs 17 residues. The CDR3 nucleotides are TGCGCCAGCAGCCAAGGAGTGGAAGGCTCCTATAATTCACCCCTCCACTTT. Translating gives CASSQGVEGSYNSPLHF.

The CDR3 loop reads CASTKNTGAPNTEAFF. The CDR3, as DNA: TGTGCCAGCACCAAGAACACAGGGGCCCCGAACACTGAAGCTTTCTTT. The chain recombines TRBV9 with TRBJ1-1; TRBD1 agrees at 7 bases. With V trimmed by 6 bases and J by 1 base, 12 bases remained unmatched. Germline V gene lookup returns CDR1 SGDLS and CDR2 YYNGEE. The CDR3 runs to 16 residues.

V usage is TRBV5-4 and J usage is TRBJ2-5; TRBD2 matches at 12 bases. The germline V gene encodes CDR1 SGHNT and CDR2 YYREEE (reference sequence). The CDR3 sequence is 17 residues long. With 4 bases clipped from V and 2 bases from J, the junction kept 9 bases outside the gene matches. The CDR3 sequence: CASSPISSGGGQETQYF. DNA of the CDR3: TGTGCCAGCAGCCCTATCTCTAGCGGGGGGGGTCAAGAGACCCAGTACTTC.

V and J are TRBV19 and TRBJ1-2; the match to TRBD1 covers 7 bases. Germline V gene data show CDR1 as LNHDA and CDR2 as SQIVND (reference sequence). V lost 5 bases and J lost 0; bases outside the gene matches: 15. The CDR3 spans 18 residues. CDR3 DNA: TGTGCCAGTAGTTCCCGACGTCCCACAGGGGCACCTAACTATGGCTACACCTTC. Translated, it gives CASSSRRPTGAPNYGYTF.

This rearrangement joins TRBV14 to TRBJ2-5; D is uncertain. CDR1 SGHDN and CDR2 FVKESK come from the germline V gene. Between the trimmed V and J ends, which lost 4 bases and 5 bases, there was a span of 14 bases. There are 14 residues in the CDR3. This CDR3 reads CASSPSPVVETQYF. CDR3 nucleotides: TGTGCCAGCAGCCCCAGTCCGGTTGTGGAGACCCAGTACTTC.

The chain is built from TRBV7-6 and TRBJ1-5, with 12 bases identical to TRBD1. The CDR3 is 15 residues long. Germline CDR1 and CDR2: SGHVS and FNYEAQ. The V segment lost 5 bases and the J segment 3 bases; nucleotides outside the gene matches: 2. DNA for the CDR3: TGTGCCAGCAGCATGGGACAGGGGGCCAATCAGCCCCAGCATTTT. This encodes CASSMGQGANQPQHF.

This CDR3 reads CASRLGGTNNQPQHF. In nucleotides, the CDR3 is TGTGCCAGCCGGCTCGGGGGGACGAATAATCAGCCCCAGCATTTT. V is TRBV27 and J is TRBJ1-5; possible D gene TRBD1, 5 bases. CDR1 and CDR2 from the germline V gene are MNHEY and SMNVEV (reference sequence). V lost 8 bases, J lost 4 bases, and 18 bases lay in between. This CDR3 contains 15 residues.

The V call is TRBV5-1, the J call TRBJ1-2; 10 bases match TRBD1. After removal of 4 bases from V and 4 bases from J, the junction contained 7 bases not matched to a gene. The CDR3 is 15 amino acids. The germline CDR1 and CDR2 sequences are SGHRS and YFSETQ. CDR3 amino acids: CASSETGGTSYGYTF. The CDR3 DNA follows: TGCGCCAGCAGCGAGACAGGGGGCACTTCCTATGGCTACACCTTC. Full variable domain (outside the CDR3, taken from reference TRBV5-1 and TRBJ1-2): KAGVTQTPRYLIKTRGQQVTLSCSPISGHRSVSWYQQTPGQGLQFLFEYFSETQRNKGNFPGRFSGRQFSNSRSEMNVSTLELGDSALYLCASSETGGTSYGYTFGSGTRLTVV.

This clone was observed a handful of times. The chain links TRBV2 to TRBJ1-1, with TRBD1 identical over 9 bases. The CDR3 runs 14 residues. V gave up 9 bases and J gave up 4 bases; unmatched junction bases: 9. CDR1 is SNHLY and CDR2 is FYNNEI in the germline V gene. CDR3 sequence reads: CARGGQGSGTEAFF. For the CDR3, the DNA is TGTGCCAGAGGGGGACAGGGTTCGGGCACTGAAGCTTTCTTT.

The chain employs TRBV5-6 and TRBJ2-5, with a tentative D call TRBD1 (6 bases). The CDR3 has 13 residues. From germline, CDR1 is SGHDT and CDR2 YYEEEE. The V end lost 3 bases, the J end lost 7 bases, and 13 bases lay between the germline ends. As DNA, the CDR3 is TGTGCCAGCAGCTCGCAGGGGATCGGGACCCAGTACTTC. Translated: CASSSQGIGTQYF.

V and J are TRBV18 and TRBJ2-1; possibly TRBD1 or TRBD2 for D (5 bases each). Deletions cut 2 bases from V and 6 bases from J, with 11 bases between. Germline V gene data show CDR1 as KGHSH and CDR2 as LQKENI. The CDR3 is 14 amino acids. CDR3 in amino acids: CASSPSGQSNEQFF. DNA of the CDR3: TGTGCCAGCTCACCATCGGGGCAGTCCAATGAGCAGTTCTTC.

This clone appeared a single time. An end of the junction does not agree with germline; a read error may underlie this. The J gene is TRBJ2-3, the V gene TRBV6-1, with D possibly being TRBD1 (6 bases). There are 13 residues in the CDR3. Germline CDR1 MNHNS, CDR2 SASEGT. In DNA, the CDR3 is TGCGCCACCAGGGGCGCCGGGACAGATACGCAGTATTTT. Protein product: CATRGAGTDTQYF.

The chain recombines TRBV7-6 with TRBJ2-3, with 8 bases matching TRBD1. This CDR3 region has 17 residues. V shed 2 bases and J 1 base; nucleotides not matched to a gene: 8. In germline, CDR1 is SGHVS, CDR2 FNYEAQ. CDR3 loop: CASSLQPDRGGTDTQYF. The CDR3 DNA sequence: TGTGCCAGCAGCTTACAGCCCGACAGGGGTGGCACAGATACGCAGTATTTT.

The chain couples TRBV15 to TRBJ1-2, with no clear D. The germline gives CDR1 LNHNV, CDR2 YYDKDF (reference sequence). The germline V and J ends were trimmed by 8 bases and 0 bases, with 10 bases remaining between them. The CDR3 extends over 13 amino acids. CDR3 nucleotide sequence: TGTGCCACCGGAAAGGATTCTAACTATGGCTACACCTTC. The encoded protein is CATGKDSNYGYTF. The full variable domain, its missing parts supplied by reference TRBV15 and TRBJ1-2, is DAMVIQNPRYQVTQFGKPVTLSCSQTLNHNVMYWYQQKSSQAPKLLFHYYDKDFNNEADTPDNFQSRRPNTSFCFLDIRSPGLGDTAMYLCATGKDSNYGYTFGSGTRLTVV.

The chain recombines TRBV19 with TRBJ1-1, with a weak D call TRBD1 (6 bases). V was cut by 3 bases and J by 8 bases, with 13 bases left in between. Germline V gene sequence: CDR1 LNHDA, CDR2 SQIVND (reference sequence). There are 13 residues in the CDR3. CDR3: CASSIDRLTEAFF. In nucleotides, the CDR3 is TGTGCCAGTAGTATCGACAGGCTAACAGAAGCTTTCTTT.

V usage is TRBV5-1 and J usage is TRBJ2-7, with 9 bases lining up with TRBD1. Trimming at V came to 0 bases and at J to 5 bases, leaving 6 bases not matched to a gene. The CDR3 sequence is 15 residues long. Looked up from germline, CDR1 is SGHRS and CDR2 is YFSETQ. In nucleotides, the CDR3 is TGCGCCAGCAGCTTGGGGACAGGGGTAGGCCACGAGCAGTACTTC. As protein: CASSLGTGVGHEQYF.

The genes are TRBV30 and TRBJ1-2; 8 bases line up with TRBD1. CDR1 is GTSNPN, CDR2 SVGIG, per germline (reference sequence). The V segment lost 2 bases and the J segment 9 bases; nucleotides outside the gene matches: 11. CDR3 length equals 14 residues. In DNA form, the CDR3 reads TGTGCCTGGAGTAAGGGGACAGGCGGGCTCAGCTACACCTTC. It codes for CAWSKGTGGLSYTF.

The chain carries TRBV27 and TRBJ1-3, with D possibly matching TRBD1 (6 bases). The V and J ends lost 6 bases and 4 bases respectively, with 19 bases between them. Germline V gene lookup returns CDR1 MNHEY and CDR2 SMNVEV (reference sequence). CDR3 size: 16 residues. The CDR3 here is CASSMGGFRGGNTIYF. The CDR3 region has the DNA TGTGCCAGCAGCATGGGGGGCTTTCGAGGAGGAAACACCATATATTTT.

This rearrangement joins TRBV4-3 to TRBJ2-1, with 10 bases lining up with TRBD2. The germline V gene encodes CDR1 LGHNA and CDR2 YSLEER. The CDR3 contains 16 residues. Losses at the gene ends were 4 bases for V and 7 bases for J; bases not matched to a gene: 10. The CDR3 region is CASSPLGAGGPNEQFF. CDR3 DNA: TGCGCCAGCAGCCCCTTAGGAGCGGGGGGGCCAAATGAGCAGTTCTTC.

The chain couples TRBV6-6 to TRBJ1-2; D remains ambiguous. The CDR3 covers 14 residues. CDR1 MNHNY and CDR2 SVGAGI come from the germline V gene (reference sequence). The germline V and J ends were trimmed by 7 bases and 7 bases, with 19 bases remaining between them. CDR3 sequence: CASTHADGVAGYTF. The CDR3 DNA reads TGTGCCAGCACCCACGCCGACGGGGTGGCTGGCTACACCTTC.

The chain uses TRBV4-2 and TRBJ1-1; D is unresolved. V lost 1 base and J 0 bases, leaving 6 bases between the germline ends. This CDR3 comprises 14 residues. Germline V gene sequence: CDR1 LGHNA, CDR2 YNFKEQ. CDR3 DNA sequence: TGTGCCAGCAGCCAAGGACGGGTGAACACTGAAGCTTTCTTT. As protein: CASSQGRVNTEAFF.

V gene TRBV5-1 combines with J gene TRBJ1-2; 8 bases agree with TRBD1. The CDR3 is made up of 15 amino acids. The germline V gene encodes CDR1 SGHRS and CDR2 YFSETQ. J lost 4 bases, V lost 0 bases, and 5 bases had no gene match. The CDR3 region has the DNA TGCGCCAGCAGCTTGGGCCAGGGGGCGATCTATGGCTACACCTTC. Its translation: CASSLGQGAIYGYTF.

The chain couples TRBV6-1 to TRBJ1-1; D possibly corresponds to TRBD1 (5 bases). Deletions cut 2 bases from V and 4 bases from J, with 11 bases between. Germline assignment: CDR1 MNHNS and CDR2 SASEGT. CDR3 length: 14 residues. CDR3: CASSEQGAATEAFF. DNA of the CDR3: TGTGCCAGCAGTGAACAAGGGGCTGCCACTGAAGCTTTCTTT.

This clone was detected once. The chain carries TRBV5-6 and TRBJ1-2; D is unclear. The CDR3 loop spans 14 amino acids. CDR1 and CDR2 from the germline V gene are SGHDT and YYEEEE. V lost 0 bases and J 3 bases, leaving 9 bases between the germline ends. The CDR3 loop reads CASSLVRADYGYTF. The DNA of the CDR3 is TGTGCCAGCAGCTTGGTAAGGGCTGACTATGGCTACACCTTC.

The chain joins TRBV6-1 to TRBJ1-1, with D possibly being TRBD1 (5 bases). The CDR3 sequence is 14 residues long. The germline CDR1 and CDR2 sequences are MNHNS and SASEGT. V was trimmed by 5 bases and J by 3 bases, leaving 13 bases between them. Here the CDR3 DNA reads TGTGCCAGCAGTCTCTCGGGGGGGTACACTGAAGCTTTCTTT. Its translation is CASSLSGGYTEAFF.